This T cell receptor beta chain was sequenced for a study of T cells after yellow fever vaccination. About the research overall: Preparation used SMART-Seq v4 Ultra Low Input for the low-cell-number fractions. Broader study findings: Most clones from primary vaccination were detected again post-booster (just over 95% CD4, roughly 91% CD8). FACS-sorted repertoires might harbor abundant contaminating clonotypes from the bulk population.

This clonotype was detected many times. As yet, its antigen is unknown. The germline V gene encodes CDR1 SEHNR and CDR2 FQNEAQ (reference sequence). Germline trimming cut 6 bases from V and 2 bases from J; bases unmatched to any gene: 3. The CDR3 runs to 13 residues. Researchers made TCR cDNA using 5'RACE template switching, and this step added a universal primer site and UMIs. TCRdb reanalysed the 5' RACE reads using MiXCR and keeps one entry per CDR3 protein. The sample has a few hundred thousand distinct CDR3 sequences, 3.6% seen once; the top ten hold around 20%. This TCR came from a man younger than 35 who received the YFV17D yellow fever vaccine. The chain couples TRBV7-9 to TRBJ1-1; 7 bases are shared with TRBD1. The source was PBMCs, collected 15 days after the yellow fever booster vaccination. The CDR3, as DNA: TGTGCCAGCAGTGGACAGGAAAACACTGAAGCTTTCTTT. Translating it yields CASSGQENTEAFF.